This entry lists 8 T cell receptor beta chains sequenced from one sample in a study of beta chain features in type 1 diabetes. Reverse transcribing all isolated RNA meant expressed TCRB transcripts were sequenced. The data were produced by immunoSEQ multiplex PCR, yet TCRdb's version contains in-frame clones alone and is incomplete. The top ten hold 5.5% to 7.5% of the sample, which has 250,000 to 350,000 clones, 14% seen once. What was sequenced was central memory CD4+ T cells from blood. The receptors stem from a man aged 25-40 years in good health.

Here the CDR3 reads CASSHREPLYGYTF. For the CDR3, the DNA is TGTGCCAGCAGTCACAGGGAGCCCCTCTATGGCTACACCTTC. V and J are TRBV27 and TRBJ1-2; possible D gene TRBD1, 6 bases. There are 14 residues in the CDR3. Germline CDR1 MNHEY, CDR2 SMNVEV (reference sequence). V lost 5 bases and J 4 bases, leaving 14 bases between the germline ends.

The chain recombines TRBV6-5 with TRBJ2-3, with D possibly being TRBD1 (6 bases). Germline assignment: CDR1 MNHEY and CDR2 SVGAGI. V was cut by 0 bases and J by 5 bases, with 9 bases left in between. CDR3 size: 14 residues. The CDR3, as DNA: TGTGCCAGCAGTTACTCTACCAGGGGAGATACGCAGTATTTT. Translation gives CASSYSTRGDTQYF.

The chain carries TRBV18 and TRBJ2-1; 11 positions agree with TRBD2. The CDR3 consists of 14 residues. Germline V lookup: CDR1 KGHSH, CDR2 LQKENI. V shed 3 bases and J 14 bases; nucleotides not matched to a gene: 9. This chain's CDR3 is CASSPYVTSGEEFF. As DNA, the CDR3 is TGTGCCAGCTCACCTTACGTGACTAGCGGGGAGGAGTTCTTC. Variable domain in full (rest from reference TRBV18 and TRBJ2-1): NAGVMQNPRHLVRRRGQEARLRCSPMKGHSHVYWYRQLPEEGLKFMVYLQKENIIDESGMPKERFSAEFPKEGPSILRIQQVVRGDSAAYFCASSPYVTSGEEFFGPGTRLTVL.

The chain combines TRBV2 with TRBJ2-5; tentative D call: TRBD2 (5 bases). This CDR3 has 13 amino acids. Trimming left V 6 bases short and J 4 bases short, with 12 bases between. Per germline, CDR1 SNHLY and CDR2 FYNNEI. The CDR3 DNA is TGTGCCAGCAGCGGAAGAGGACTAGAGACCCAGTACTTC. Protein product: CASSGRGLETQYF.

The J gene is TRBJ1-1, the V gene TRBV6-5; 7 bases map to TRBD1. Germline V gives CDR1 MNHEY, CDR2 SVGAGI. The CDR3 totals 16 residues. Trimming removed 2 bases from V and 0 bases from J; junction bases left unmatched: 6. This CDR3 is CASSYAAGGLNTEAFF. In DNA, the CDR3 is TGTGCCAGCAGTTACGCCGCAGGGGGGCTGAACACTGAAGCTTTCTTT.

The chain uses TRBV19 and TRBJ1-4; D not resolved. The CDR3 loop spans 15 amino acids. Germline lookup yields CDR1 LNHDA and CDR2 SQIVND (reference sequence). Trimming took off 2 bases at V and 0 bases at J, with 7 bases between the two ends. CDR3 sequence reads: CASSILVSTNEKLFF. Here the CDR3 DNA reads TGTGCCAGTAGTATACTGGTCTCAACTAATGAAAAACTGTTTTTT.

For this clone: This specimen includes other DNA sequences encoding the same CDR3. This chain links TRBV21-1 with TRBJ2-7; the table's D call, TRBD2, has no DNA check behind it. TRBV21-1 is classified as a pseudogene. This CDR3 comprises 18 residues. CDR3 coding DNA: TGTGCCAGCAGCAAAGGTAAACTAGCGGGTCTCCCACCCTACGAGCAGTACGTC. This sequence encodes CASSKGKLAGLPPYEQYV.

This clone was observed at least ten times. The genes are TRBV27 and TRBJ1-2, with a weak D call TRBD1 (6 bases). The CDR3 length is 18 residues. CDR1 and CDR2 from the germline V gene are MNHEY and SMNVEV (reference sequence). V was cut by 2 bases and J by 0 bases, with 19 bases left in between. CDR3 in amino acids: CASSLLPPDRASNYGYTF. The CDR3 DNA reads as TGTGCCAGCAGTTTACTACCACCGGACAGAGCGTCTAACTATGGCTACACCTTC.